This TCR beta chain appears in the sequencing data of a study of spatial heterogeneity in lung cancer. The time point was: sample taken at primary tumor resection. The cohort: around 79 early-stage, untreated non-small cell lung cancer patients. Unsorted samples of tumor, nontumor lung or frozen PBMC had their whole RNA sequenced. Unique molecular identifiers, one per molecule, were present on every TCR cDNA molecule. One entry per CDR3 protein, called by TCRdb with MiXCR from the 5' RACE reads. The data show 10,000 to 11,000 distinct CDR3 sequences, approximately 6.3% seen once. This clonotype was detected many times. The sample consisted of normal lung tissue next to the tumor, taken at surgery. The receptor was isolated from a male donor with early-stage non-small cell lung cancer.

CDR3 sequence: CASSRGGYEQYF. The DNA of the CDR3 is TGTGCCAGCAGCCGGGGGGGTTACGAGCAGTACTTC. The genes are TRBV7-9 and TRBJ2-7, with TRBD2 matching 8 bases. This CDR3 region has 12 residues. Germline V gene lookup returns CDR1 SEHNR and CDR2 FQNEAQ (reference sequence). With 5 bases clipped from V and 4 bases from J, the junction kept 1 base outside the gene matches. Full variable domain (rest looked up from reference TRBV7-9 and TRBJ2-7): DTGVSQNPRHKITKRGQNVTFRCDPISEHNRLYWYRQTLGQGPEFLTYFQNEAQLEKSRLLSDRFSAERPKGSFSTLEIQRTEQGDSAMYLCASSRGGYEQYFGPGTRLTVT.